One T cell receptor (beta chain) is described in this entry. The tumor samples were collected prior to definitive surgery or chemotherapy. This entry is derived from a study of high-grade serous ovarian cancer treatment subgroups. CDR3 length: 15 amino acids. V lost 2 bases and J lost 6; bases outside the gene matches: 4. Germline V gene lookup returns CDR1 SEHNR and CDR2 FQNEAQ (reference sequence). This table comes from immunoSEQ multiplex PCR, and its TCRdb copy is limited to in-frame clones, with some not included. Of about 11,000 clones in the sample, less than 90% were seen once. The TCR was taken from a human donor with high-grade serous ovarian cancer. The V call is TRBV7-9, the J call TRBJ2-2, with 9 nucleotides matching TRBD2. The source material was tumor tissue. For the CDR3, the DNA is TGTGCCAGCAGCTTAAGGGGACTAGCCTCCGGGGAGCTGTTTTTT. It codes for CASSLRGLASGELFF.